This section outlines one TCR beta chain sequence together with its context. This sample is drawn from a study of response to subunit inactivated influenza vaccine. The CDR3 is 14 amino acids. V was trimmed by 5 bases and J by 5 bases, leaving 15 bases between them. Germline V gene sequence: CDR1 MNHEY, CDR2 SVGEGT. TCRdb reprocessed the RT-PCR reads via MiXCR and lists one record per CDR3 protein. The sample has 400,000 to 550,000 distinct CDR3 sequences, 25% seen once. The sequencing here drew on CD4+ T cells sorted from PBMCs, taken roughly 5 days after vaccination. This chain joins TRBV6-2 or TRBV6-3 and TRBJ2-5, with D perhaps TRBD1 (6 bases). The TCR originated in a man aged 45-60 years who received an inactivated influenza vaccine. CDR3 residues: CASSTQGNRETQYF. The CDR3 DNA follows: TGTGCCAGCAGTACCCAGGGGAATAGGGAGACCCAGTACTTC.